Detailed here is one T cell receptor beta chain. CDR3 length equals 19 residues. Trimming pared 6 bases from V and 1 base from J, leaving 27 bases between. CDR1 is MNHNY, CDR2 SVGAGI, per germline (reference sequence). The protocol was immunoSEQ multiplex PCR, while the TCRdb copy is restricted to in-frame clones and leaves out a portion. The table shows 120,000 or so clones, with 85% to 90% occurring only once. The data were taken from a study of control samples from healthy donors and cancer patients. The TCR sequence derives from an older woman with lung cancer. The sequencing sample was made of PBMCs. The chain employs TRBV6-6 and TRBJ1-1, with D hard to call. The CDR3 protein is CASSYTGPESSESNTEAFF. The DNA of the CDR3 is TGTGCCAGCAGCTACACCGGACCCGAGTCCTCCGAGTCGAACACTGAAGCTTTCTTT.